This T cell receptor beta chain was identified in a study of shared clonotypes between healthy human individuals. Splitting of CD4+ cells produced CD45RA+ naive and CD45RA-negative memory subsets. Sorted-subset replicate PCRs used 200 ng DNA, some 33,000 T cell genomes. Assay: immunoSEQ multiplex PCR; the TCRdb copy retains only in-frame clones and omits some. The repertoire holds over a million clones, with about 75% as singletons. This clone has only a few counts. Antigen specificity is unknown. CDR3 length equals 14 residues. The V segment lost 7 bases and the J segment 4 bases; nucleotides outside the gene matches: 5. Germline CDR1 reads MDHEN; CDR2 reads SYDVKM. Study-level points and caveats: The sampled material consisted only of blood, and tissue repertoires are likely to differ.

This receptor was taken from a man younger than 35 in good health. The V and J genes are TRBV28 and TRBJ1-5; TRBD1 matches 9 bases. Input material: memory CD4+ T cells sorted from blood. The subset was: CD45RA-negative fraction. The CDR3 sequence is CASITGGLNQPQHF. CDR3 sequence (DNA): TGTGCCAGCATTACAGGGGGCCTGAATCAGCCCCAGCATTTT.